This TCR beta chain was recovered during a study of CXCR3-negative and CXCR3-positive naive CD8 T cells. Study information: Cumulative TRB read yield was some 140 million, averaging about 1.5 +/- 0.3 million per library. Regarding the study as a whole: A higher hydrophobicity marked the TRB CDR3s of CXCR3-positive naive cells versus CXCR3-negative naive cells. Naive CXCR3-negative and CXCR3-positive cells had similar TRBV-TRBJ usage; memory differed. Partial loss of CXCR3 expression followed cryopreservation; most assays used fresh PBMCs.

Germline V CDR1 and CDR2: SGHTA, FQGNSA. The CDR3 consists of 13 residues. As for this clonotype: Its antigen is as yet unknown.

CD45RO-CCR7+CD27+CD95- was the phenotype of naive CD8+ T cells. UMI-labeled 5' RACE TRB cDNA libraries were prepared from the cells. TCRdb reworked the 5' RACE reads into one entry per CDR3 protein, no DNA. This sample's table has some 120,000 distinct CDR3 sequences. The receptor's source is a human donor in good health. Some clones in this sample may be carry-over from other donors' samples. Sequencing used naive CXCR3+ CD8+ T cells from blood. As for subset: CD45RO-CCR7+CD27+CD95- naive CD8+ T cells expressing CXCR3 (TNR3+). This chain links TRBV7-2 with TRBJ1-2; there is no DNA to check the TCRdb D call of TRBD1. CDR3 protein: CASSFGTGWGYTF.